These 5 T cell receptor beta chains share one sample of origin, sequenced in a study of shared clonotypes between healthy human individuals. Here immunoSEQ multiplex PCR was the method, and the copy in TCRdb shows in-frame clones only, minus some. This table has fewer than 1.6 million clones, less than 99% appearing once. What was sequenced was naive CD4+ T cells sorted from blood. Subset meaning: CD45RA+ positively selected. The receptors were sampled from a man aged 25-45 years in good health.

The chain carries TRBV10-3 and TRBJ1-3; 7 bases fit TRBD1. Germline V gene sequence: CDR1 ENHRY, CDR2 SYGVKD. With V trimmed by 6 bases and J by 0 bases, 17 bases remained unmatched. The CDR3 runs 19 residues. The CDR3 DNA sequence: TGTGCCATCAGCAAAAATTCCCCCCAAGACAGGGCCTCTGGAAACACCATATATTTT. Its protein is CAISKNSPQDRASGNTIYF.

This clone was picked up one time. The chain uses TRBV28 and TRBJ2-7; D is unresolved. The V end was cut by 8 bases, the J end by 4 bases, with 9 bases between. CDR1 is MDHEN and CDR2 is SYDVKM in the germline V gene. The CDR3 consists of 11 residues. CDR3 region: CASFGPYEQYF. CDR3 DNA: TGTGCCAGCTTTGGGCCTTACGAGCAGTACTTC.

This clone was detected once. The chain is built from TRBV28 and TRBJ1-2; 7 nucleotides agree with TRBD1. The V segment lost 2 bases and the J segment 6 bases; nucleotides outside the gene matches: 9. This CDR3 comprises 15 residues. Germline loops: CDR1 MDHEN, CDR2 SYDVKM. CDR3 nucleotide sequence: TGTGCCAGCAGTTTACTCAGACAGGGTGGCAATGGCTACACCTTC. It is translated as CASSLLRQGGNGYTF.

This clone was counted a single time. This chain joins TRBV2 and TRBJ1-1, with D hard to call. The germline V gene encodes CDR1 SNHLY and CDR2 FYNNEI. This CDR3 is 12 amino acids long. Trimming took 2 bases from V and 5 from J, leaving 6 bases between them. As DNA, the CDR3 is TGTGCCAGCAGTGAATTGGGTACTGAAGCTTTCTTT. It specifies CASSELGTEAFF.

The chain carries TRBV2 and TRBJ2-7, with D tentatively TRBD1 (6 bases). The CDR3 is 13 amino acids. Germline V gives CDR1 SNHLY, CDR2 FYNNEI. V was pared by 6 bases and J by 6 bases, with 15 bases between. The CDR3 reads CASRRDRSGEQYF. The CDR3 coding sequence is TGTGCCAGCAGACGAGACAGGTCGGGCGAGCAGTACTTC.